The subject of this entry is one TCR beta chain. The antigen is undetermined. A single-stranded UMI oligo with SP2 sequence was ligated to cDNA 3' ends. First-round PCR used about 4 cycles and beta primers RC1.1 and RC1.2 covering TRBC1 and TRBC2. TCRdb redid the calling of the UMI-ligation and nested PCR reads with MiXCR, one entry per CDR3 protein. The sample lists over 55,000 distinct CDR3 sequences; roughly 12% were seen once. This sample was included in a study of quantifying T cell responses using KT2 cells. Overall study: cDNA was made from DNase-treated RNA using alpha and beta constant primers. Estimated efficiency of the T4 ligation step was above 8.5% under optimum conditions.

Study-wide points: KT2 sequence counts showed saturation when very many KT2 cells were spiked in.

KT2, a clone with a known TCR, was spiked into unfractionated PBMC. The sequence came from a human donor. The specimen sequenced was PBMCs spiked with cells of the T cell clone KT2.

The CDR3: CASSLRPGLTEAFF. CDR3 nucleotides: TGTGCCAGCAGCTTACGGCCAGGGCTGACTGAAGCTTTCTTT. The chain is built from TRBV11-3 and TRBJ1-1, with D tentatively TRBD1 (5 bases). Per the germline V gene, CDR1 is SGHNT and CDR2 is YENEEA. The CDR3 length is 14 residues. Trimming took off 2 bases at V and 5 bases at J, with 12 bases between the two ends. Full variable domain (remainder filled in from reference TRBV11-3 and TRBJ1-1): EAGVVQSPRYKIIEKKQPVAFWCNPISGHNTLYWYLQNLGQGPELLIRYENEEAVDDSQLPKDRFSAERLKGVDSTLKIQPAELGDSAVYLCASSLRPGLTEAFFGQGTRLTVV.